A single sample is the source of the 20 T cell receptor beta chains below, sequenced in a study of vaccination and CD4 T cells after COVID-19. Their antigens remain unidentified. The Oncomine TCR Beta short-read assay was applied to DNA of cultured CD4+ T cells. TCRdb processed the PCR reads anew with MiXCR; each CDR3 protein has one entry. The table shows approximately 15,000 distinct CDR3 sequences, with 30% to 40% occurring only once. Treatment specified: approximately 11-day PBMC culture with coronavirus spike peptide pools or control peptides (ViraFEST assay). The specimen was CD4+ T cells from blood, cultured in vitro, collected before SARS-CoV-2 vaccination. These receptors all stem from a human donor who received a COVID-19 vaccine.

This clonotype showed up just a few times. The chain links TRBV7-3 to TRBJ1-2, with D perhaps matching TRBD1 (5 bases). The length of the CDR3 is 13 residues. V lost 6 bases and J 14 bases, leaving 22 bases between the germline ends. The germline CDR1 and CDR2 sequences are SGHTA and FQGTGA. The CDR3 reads CASSPTAGGVVTF. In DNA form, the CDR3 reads TGTGCCAGCAGTCCAACAGCAGGAGGGGTAGTTACCTTC.

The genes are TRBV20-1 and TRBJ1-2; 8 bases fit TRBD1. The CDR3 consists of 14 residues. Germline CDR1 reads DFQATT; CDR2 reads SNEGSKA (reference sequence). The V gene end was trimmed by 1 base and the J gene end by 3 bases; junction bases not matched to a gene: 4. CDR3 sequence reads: CSARADRVDYGYTF. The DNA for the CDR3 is TGCAGTGCTAGAGCGGACAGGGTGGACTATGGCTACACCTTC.

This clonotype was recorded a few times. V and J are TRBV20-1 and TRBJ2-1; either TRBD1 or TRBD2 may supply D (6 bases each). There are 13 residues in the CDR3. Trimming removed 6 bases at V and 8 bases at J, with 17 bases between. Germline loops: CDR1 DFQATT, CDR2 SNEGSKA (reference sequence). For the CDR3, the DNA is TGCAGTGCCGAGAGCGGAGGGGGTCATGAGCAGTTCTTC. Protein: CSAESGGGHEQFF.

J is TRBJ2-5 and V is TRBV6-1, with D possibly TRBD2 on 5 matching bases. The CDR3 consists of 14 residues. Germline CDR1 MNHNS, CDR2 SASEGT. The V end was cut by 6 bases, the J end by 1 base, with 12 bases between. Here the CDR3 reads CASSLVGVQETQYF. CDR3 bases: TGTGCCAGCAGCCTCGTCGGGGTCCAAGAGACCCAGTACTTC.

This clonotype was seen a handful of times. The CDR3 DNA follows: TGTGCCACCAGTGACCGGACAGCCCCCTCGGGCTACACCTTC. This translates into CATSDRTAPSGYTF. This chain connects TRBV24-1 to TRBJ1-2; maybe TRBD1 (6 bases). Germline V CDR1 and CDR2: KGHDR, SFDVKD. This CDR3 contains 14 residues. The V end lost 4 bases, the J end lost 8 bases, and 16 bases lay between the germline ends.

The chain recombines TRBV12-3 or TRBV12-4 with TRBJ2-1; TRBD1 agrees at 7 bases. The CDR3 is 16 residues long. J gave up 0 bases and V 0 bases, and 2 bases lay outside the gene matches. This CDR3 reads CASSLAGTVSYNEQFF. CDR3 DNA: TGTGCCAGCAGTTTAGCAGGGACAGTCTCCTACAATGAGCAGTTCTTC.

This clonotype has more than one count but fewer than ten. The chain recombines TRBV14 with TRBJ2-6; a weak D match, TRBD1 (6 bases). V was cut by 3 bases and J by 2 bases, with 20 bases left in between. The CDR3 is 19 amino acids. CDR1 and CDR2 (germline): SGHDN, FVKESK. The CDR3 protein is CASSHRTFLQGTGANVLTF. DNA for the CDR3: TGTGCCAGCAGCCACCGAACTTTCCTACAGGGTACTGGGGCCAACGTCCTGACTTTC.

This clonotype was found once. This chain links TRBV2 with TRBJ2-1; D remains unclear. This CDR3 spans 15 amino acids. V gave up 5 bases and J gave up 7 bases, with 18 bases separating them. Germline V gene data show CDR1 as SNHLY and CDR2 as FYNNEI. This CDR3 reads CASSIGPMGGNEQFF. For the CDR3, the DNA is TGTGCCAGCAGTATCGGCCCTATGGGTGGGAATGAGCAGTTCTTC.

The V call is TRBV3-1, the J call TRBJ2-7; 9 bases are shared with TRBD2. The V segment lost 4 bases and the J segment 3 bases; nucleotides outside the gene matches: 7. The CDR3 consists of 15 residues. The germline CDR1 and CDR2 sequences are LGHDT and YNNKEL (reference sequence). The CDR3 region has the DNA TGTGCCAGCAGCCTCCTGGGACTAGCCAGCTACGAGCAGTACTTC. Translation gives CASSLLGLASYEQYF.

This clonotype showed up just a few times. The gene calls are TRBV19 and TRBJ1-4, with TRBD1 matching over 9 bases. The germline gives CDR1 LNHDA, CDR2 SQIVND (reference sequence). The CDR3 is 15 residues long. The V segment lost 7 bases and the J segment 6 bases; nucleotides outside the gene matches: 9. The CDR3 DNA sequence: TGTGCCAGTACCCCGATGACAGGGGGAGATGAAAAACTGTTTTTT. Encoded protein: CASTPMTGGDEKLFF.

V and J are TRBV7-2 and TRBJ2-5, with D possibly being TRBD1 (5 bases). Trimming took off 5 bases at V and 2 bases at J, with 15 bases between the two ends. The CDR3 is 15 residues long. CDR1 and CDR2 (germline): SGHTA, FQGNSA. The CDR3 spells CASSVGGHSQETQYF. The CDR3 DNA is TGTGCCAGCAGCGTGGGCGGACACTCACAAGAGACCCAGTACTTC.

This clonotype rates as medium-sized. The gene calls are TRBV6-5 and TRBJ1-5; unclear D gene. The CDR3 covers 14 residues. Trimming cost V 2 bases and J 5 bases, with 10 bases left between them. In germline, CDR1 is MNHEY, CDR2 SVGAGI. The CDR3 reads CASSYQGFDQPQHF. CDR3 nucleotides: TGTGCCAGCAGTTACCAAGGGTTCGATCAGCCCCAGCATTTT.

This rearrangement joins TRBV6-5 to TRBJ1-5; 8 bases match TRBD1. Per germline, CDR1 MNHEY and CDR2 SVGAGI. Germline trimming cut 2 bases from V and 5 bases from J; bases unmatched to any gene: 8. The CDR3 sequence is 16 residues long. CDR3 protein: CASSYGQDRDHQPQHF. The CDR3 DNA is TGTGCCAGCAGTTACGGTCAGGACAGGGATCATCAGCCCCAGCATTTT.

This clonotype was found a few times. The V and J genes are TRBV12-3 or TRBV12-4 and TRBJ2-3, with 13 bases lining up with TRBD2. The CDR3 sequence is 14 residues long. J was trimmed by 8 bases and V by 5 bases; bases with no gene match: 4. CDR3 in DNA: TGTGCCAGCAGTCCCGGACTAGCGGGGGCTACGCAGTATTTT. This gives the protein CASSPGLAGATQYF.

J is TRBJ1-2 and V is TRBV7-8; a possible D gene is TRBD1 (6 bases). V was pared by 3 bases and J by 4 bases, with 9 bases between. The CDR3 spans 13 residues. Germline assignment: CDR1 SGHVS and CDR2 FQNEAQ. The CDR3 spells CASSFGQIYGYTF. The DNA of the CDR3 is TGTGCCAGCAGCTTCGGACAGATCTATGGCTACACCTTC.

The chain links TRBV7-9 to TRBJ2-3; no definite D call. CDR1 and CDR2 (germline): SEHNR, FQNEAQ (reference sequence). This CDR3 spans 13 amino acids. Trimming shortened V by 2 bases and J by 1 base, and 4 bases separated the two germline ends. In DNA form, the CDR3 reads TGTGCCAGCAGCTTAATCCGCACAGATACGCAGTATTTT. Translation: CASSLIRTDTQYF.

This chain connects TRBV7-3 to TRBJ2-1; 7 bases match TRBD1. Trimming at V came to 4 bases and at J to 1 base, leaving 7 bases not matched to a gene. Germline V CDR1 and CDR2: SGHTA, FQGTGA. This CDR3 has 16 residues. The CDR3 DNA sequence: TGTGCCAGCAGCTCCCTTGACAGGGTTTCCTACAATGAGCAGTTCTTC. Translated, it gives CASSSLDRVSYNEQFF.

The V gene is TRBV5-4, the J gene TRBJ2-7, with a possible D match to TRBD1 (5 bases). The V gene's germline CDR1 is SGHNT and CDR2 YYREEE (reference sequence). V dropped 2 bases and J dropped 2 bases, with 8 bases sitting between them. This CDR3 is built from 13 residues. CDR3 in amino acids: CASSFQGAYEQYF. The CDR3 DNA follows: TGTGCCAGCAGCTTTCAGGGCGCCTACGAGCAGTACTTC.

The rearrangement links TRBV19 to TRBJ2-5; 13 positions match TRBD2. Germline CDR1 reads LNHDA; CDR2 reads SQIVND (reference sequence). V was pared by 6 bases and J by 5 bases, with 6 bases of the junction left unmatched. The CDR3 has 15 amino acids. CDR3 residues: CASSTSGGALETQYF. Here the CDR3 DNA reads TGTGCCAGTAGCACTAGCGGGGGGGCTTTGGAGACCCAGTACTTC.

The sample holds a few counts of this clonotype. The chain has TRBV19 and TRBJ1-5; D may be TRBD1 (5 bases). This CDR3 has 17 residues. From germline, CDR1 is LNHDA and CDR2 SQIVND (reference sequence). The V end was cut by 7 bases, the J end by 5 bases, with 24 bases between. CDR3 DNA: TGTGCCAGTACCCCGCCTGGAGGGGTCTCGGTCTATCAGCCCCAGCATTTT. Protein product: CASTPPGGVSVYQPQHF.